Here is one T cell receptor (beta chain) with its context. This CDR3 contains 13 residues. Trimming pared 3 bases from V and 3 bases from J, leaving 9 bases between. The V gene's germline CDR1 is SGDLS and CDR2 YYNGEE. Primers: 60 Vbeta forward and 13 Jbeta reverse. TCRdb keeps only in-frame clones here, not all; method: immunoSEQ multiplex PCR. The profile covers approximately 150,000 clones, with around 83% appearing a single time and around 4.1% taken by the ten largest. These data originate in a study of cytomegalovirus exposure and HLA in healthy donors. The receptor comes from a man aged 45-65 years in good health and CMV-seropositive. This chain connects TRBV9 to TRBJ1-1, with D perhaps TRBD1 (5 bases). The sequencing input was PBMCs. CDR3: CASSERQYTEAFF. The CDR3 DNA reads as TGTGCCAGCAGCGAACGACAGTACACTGAAGCTTTCTTT. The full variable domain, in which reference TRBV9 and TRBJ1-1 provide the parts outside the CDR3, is DSGVTQTPKHLITATGQRVTLRCSPRSGDLSVYWYQQSLDQGLQFLIQYYNGEERAKGNILERFSAQQFPDLHSELNLSSLELGDSALYFCASSERQYTEAFFGQGTRLTVV.